What follows is one TCR beta chain and its context. Its antigen is not known. These data originate in a study of CD8+CD57+ T cells in acquired aplastic anemia. Background on the study: Quantities of DNA derived from sorted CD4+ and CD8+ cells averaged roughly 3 ug.

The TCR beta profiling, which covered VDJ combination and CDR3 sequence, was carried out using genomic DNA as the template. TCRdb processed the reads anew with MiXCR; each CDR3 protein has one entry. The data show roughly 250,000 distinct CDR3 sequences, around 43% seen once. Patients sequenced had flow cytometry evidence of CD8+CD57+ cell expansion. Severe acquired aplastic anemia was present in all patients. No therapy had been given to the patients at the time of blood sampling. Germline V gives CDR1 SGHTS, CDR2 YDEGEE. The CDR3 runs to 13 residues. Trimming removed 3 bases at V and 4 bases at J, with 10 bases between. Overall study results and limits: Both patients and controls carried the same twenty-nine CD8+ CDR3 sequences.

The chain has TRBV5-8 and TRBJ1-2; no clear D. This TCR was recovered from a human donor with aplastic anemia. The sample consisted of sorted CD4+, CD8+, or CD8+CD57+ T cells (not recorded which) from PBMCs. The chain's CDR3 is CASSSDVFYGYTF. The CDR3 nucleotides read TGTGCCAGCAGCTCGGACGTGTTCTATGGCTACACCTTC.